This T cell receptor beta chain was found in a study of PD-1 blockade in classical Hodgkin lymphoma. The wider study: Patients were dosed intravenously with nivolumab at 3 mg/kg every 2 weeks.

Time point defined: cycle 4 day 1 (C4D1), after more than five weeks of nivolumab. Autologous stem cell transplantation was followed by relapse in every patient, and brentuximab vedotin exposure varied. Best responses included complete response and partial response; otherwise, the best response was progressive disease. Sequencing used immunoSEQ multiplex PCR; TCRdb keeps in-frame clones, though not all of them. This table has 100,000 or so clones, roughly nine tenths appearing once. This clone was picked up a small number of times. Germline loops: CDR1 LGHNA, CDR2 YSLEER. Trimming removed 2 bases at V and 4 bases at J, with 8 bases between. This CDR3 is 13 amino acids long.

J is TRBJ1-2 and V is TRBV4-3, with unresolved D. The sequencing here drew on peripheral blood mononuclear cells (PBMCs), taken before the fourth cycle of nivolumab. This clonotype was obtained from a human donor with classical Hodgkin lymphoma. Here the CDR3 reads CASSQQESYGYTF. In nucleotides, the CDR3 is TGCGCCAGCAGCCAACAGGAGTCCTATGGCTACACCTTC.